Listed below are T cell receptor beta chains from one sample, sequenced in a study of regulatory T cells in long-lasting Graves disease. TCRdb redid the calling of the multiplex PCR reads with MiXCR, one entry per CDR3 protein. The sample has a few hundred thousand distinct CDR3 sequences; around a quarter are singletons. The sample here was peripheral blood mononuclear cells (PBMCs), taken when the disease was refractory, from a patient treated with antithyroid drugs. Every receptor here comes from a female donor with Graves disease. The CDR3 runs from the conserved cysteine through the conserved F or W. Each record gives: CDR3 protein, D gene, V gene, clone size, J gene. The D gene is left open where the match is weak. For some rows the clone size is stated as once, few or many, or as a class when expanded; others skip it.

CASSIAGTYYGYTF | NA | TRBV19 | few | TRBJ1-2
CASSLVQSSSYEQYF | NA | TRBV13 | NA | TRBJ2-7
CAISERDEQFF | NA | TRBV10-3 | NA | TRBJ2-1
CATRGRGDQPQHF | NA | TRBV2 | few | TRBJ1-5
CASKGLAGVETQYF | TRBD2 | TRBV27 | many | TRBJ2-5
CASSVEGTGSESYTF | TRBD1 | TRBV9 | few | TRBJ1-2
CSVEPANLLSGNTIYF | NA | TRBV29-1 | few | TRBJ1-3
CASSTVASGLYEQYF | TRBD2 | TRBV19 | NA | TRBJ2-7
CASSRNPGGYTF | NA | TRBV6-1 | few | TRBJ1-2
CASSSRAYNEQFF | NA | TRBV28 | NA | TRBJ2-1
CASRELAGVHEQYF | TRBD2 | TRBV11-2 | many | TRBJ2-7
CASMIRPGLTSDEQYF | NA | TRBV5-1 | NA | TRBJ2-7
CASSALAGVWETQYF | TRBD2 | TRBV25-1 | NA | TRBJ2-5
CASTPSGRVTLTYEQYF | TRBD2 | TRBV7-2 | many | TRBJ2-7
CANSPDSLISGNTIYF | NA | TRBV12-3/TRBV12-4 | NA | TRBJ1-3